This TCR beta chain was observed in a study of regulatory T cells in long-lasting Graves disease. Looking at the study overall: The definition of persistent Graves' disease was over 5 years of antithyroid drugs with positive TSH receptor antibodies.

Study-wide results and limits: Public clonotype sharing was higher in persistent than newly diagnosed patients. Persistent disease showed a preference for TRBV28, TRBJ1-2 and TRBJ2-5.

Germline CDR1 MNHNS, CDR2 SASEGT. Trimming pared 0 bases from V and 0 bases from J, leaving 15 bases between. CDR3 length: 19 residues. Building of the TCR beta libraries involved iRepertoire HTBI primers and Arm-PCR of CDR3 regions. TCRdb reprocessed the multiplex PCR reads with MiXCR, giving one entry per CDR3 protein. There are 350,000 to 450,000 distinct CDR3 sequences in the sample; 21% occur only once, and 13% to 15% lies in the top ten. Points on this clonotype: The antigen is undetermined.

Time point noted: persistent/refractory GD, antithyroid drugs over 5 years with positive TRAb. RNA from PBMCs was the source of the TCR library. A blood draw put approximately 9 milliliters of peripheral blood into EDTA tubes. The origin of this receptor is a female donor with Graves disease. This specimen was peripheral blood mononuclear cells (PBMCs), taken when the disease was refractory, from a patient treated with antithyroid drugs. The chain uses TRBV6-1 and TRBJ2-6, with D possibly TRBD2 on 5 matching bases. The CDR3 here is CASSEAPGVVFSGANVLTF. CDR3 in DNA: TGTGCCAGCAGTGAAGCACCCGGGGTCGTCTTCTCTGGGGCCAACGTCCTGACTTTC.